This T cell receptor (beta chain) was found in a study of cytomegalovirus exposure and HLA in healthy donors. Study conclusions and caveats: In vitro data verified three CMV-associated chains as specific for CMV antigens. Researchers left out some V segments, among them TRBV6-2 and TRBV6-3, as indistinguishable.

This CDR3 is built from 14 residues. Trimming shortened V by 4 bases and J by 2 bases, and 11 bases separated the two germline ends. CDR1 is SQVTM, CDR2 ANQGSEA, per germline. A multiplex PCR was run with 60 Vbeta primers and 13 Jbeta primers. Sequenced by immunoSEQ multiplex PCR; TCRdb stores in-frame clones only, minus some. The sample records approximately 220,000 clones, around 83% being singletons. Remarks on this clone: Its antigen is currently unknown.

Sequences were obtained from PBMCs. This sequence originates from a girl aged 5-17 years in good health and CMV-seronegative. This rearrangement joins TRBV29-1 to TRBJ2-2, with D tentatively TRBD1 (5 bases). In nucleotides, the CDR3 is TGCAGCGTTGGTAGGGGTGCAAACACCGGGGAGCTGTTTTTT. Its protein product is CSVGRGANTGELFF.